The present T cell receptor (beta chain) was sequenced within a study of cytomegalovirus exposure and HLA in healthy donors. Study-wide findings and caveats: With later analysis, a missense DCLRE1C variant became linked to TCR beta V- and J-gene trimming.

The study ran its PCR with 60 Vbeta and 13 Jbeta primers. Profiling relied on immunoSEQ multiplex PCR, and the TCRdb table lists in-frame clones only, not all of them. Of around 100,000 clones in the sample, around 80% are singletons; the top ten hold just under 3%. Notes on this clone: Its cognate antigen is unknown.

Germline V lookup: CDR1 SGHNT, CDR2 YENEEA. V shed 2 bases and J shed 1 base, with 3 bases lying between them. The CDR3 loop spans 13 amino acids. The chain joins TRBV11-3 to TRBJ1-5; D uncertain. Sequenced input: PBMCs. The sequence came from a woman younger than 35 in good health and CMV-seropositive. CDR3 residues: CASSLQSNQPQHF. The CDR3 region has the DNA TGTGCCAGCAGCTTACAGAGCAATCAGCCCCAGCATTTT.